The clone carrying this TCR beta chain was picked up a small number of times. The entry originates in a study of T cells in localized non-small cell lung cancer. Clones were read by immunoSEQ multiplex PCR, and TCRdb kept only the in-frame ones, dropping some. Of 25,000 to 35,000 clones in the sample, about 90% were seen once. V lost 1 base and J lost 2; bases outside the gene matches: 3. The CDR3 runs 14 residues. Germline CDR1 and CDR2: SGHRS and YFSETQ. Material: peripheral blood, obtained before any cancer treatment. This clonotype was sampled from a woman aged 40-69 years with stage I lung adenocarcinoma. This sequence joins TRBV5-1 and TRBJ2-7, with 7 bases that match TRBD1. In DNA, the CDR3 is TGCGCCAGCAGCTTGATGGACAGGACCTACGAGCAGTACTTC. The encoded protein is CASSLMDRTYEQYF.